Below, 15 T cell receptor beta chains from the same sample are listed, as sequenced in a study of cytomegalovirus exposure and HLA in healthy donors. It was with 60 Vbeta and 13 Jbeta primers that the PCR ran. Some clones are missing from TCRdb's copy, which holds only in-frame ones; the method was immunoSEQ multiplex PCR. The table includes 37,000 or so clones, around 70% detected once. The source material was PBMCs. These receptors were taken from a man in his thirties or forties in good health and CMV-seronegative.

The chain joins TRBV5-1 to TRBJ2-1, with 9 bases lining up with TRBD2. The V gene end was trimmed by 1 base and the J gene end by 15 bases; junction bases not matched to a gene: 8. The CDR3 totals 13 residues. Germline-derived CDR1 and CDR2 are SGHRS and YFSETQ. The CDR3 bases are TGCGCCAGCAGCTTGTCTAGCGGGGAGTCGCGGTTCTTC. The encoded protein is CASSLSSGESRFF.

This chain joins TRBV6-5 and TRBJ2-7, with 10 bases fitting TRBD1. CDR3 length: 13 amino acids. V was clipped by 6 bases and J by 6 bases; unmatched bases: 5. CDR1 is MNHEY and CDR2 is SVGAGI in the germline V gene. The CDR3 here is CASRRDRGSEQYF. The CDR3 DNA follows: TGTGCCAGCAGACGGGACAGGGGTTCCGAGCAGTACTTC.

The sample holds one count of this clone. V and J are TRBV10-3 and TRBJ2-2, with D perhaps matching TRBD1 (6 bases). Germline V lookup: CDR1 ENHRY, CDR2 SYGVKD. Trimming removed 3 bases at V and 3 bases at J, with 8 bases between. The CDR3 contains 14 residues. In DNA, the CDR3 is TGTGCCATCAGTGACGCAGGGGACACCGGGGAGCTGTTTTTT. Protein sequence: CAISDAGDTGELFF.

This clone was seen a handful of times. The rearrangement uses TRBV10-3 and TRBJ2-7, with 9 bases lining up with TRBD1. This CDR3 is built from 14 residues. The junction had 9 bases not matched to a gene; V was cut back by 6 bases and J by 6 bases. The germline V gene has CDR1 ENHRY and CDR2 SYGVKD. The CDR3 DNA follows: TGTGCCATCAGGGGGGACAGGGCTGGGGGCGAGCAGTACTTC. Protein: CAIRGDRAGGEQYF.

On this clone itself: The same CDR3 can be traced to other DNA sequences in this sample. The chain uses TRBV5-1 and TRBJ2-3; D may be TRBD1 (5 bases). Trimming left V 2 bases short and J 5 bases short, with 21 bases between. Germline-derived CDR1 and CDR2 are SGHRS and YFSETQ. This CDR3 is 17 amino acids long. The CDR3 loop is CASSLSFVSRVGDTQYF. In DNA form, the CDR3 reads TGCGCCAGCAGCTTAAGTTTCGTGAGCAGGGTTGGAGATACGCAGTATTTT.

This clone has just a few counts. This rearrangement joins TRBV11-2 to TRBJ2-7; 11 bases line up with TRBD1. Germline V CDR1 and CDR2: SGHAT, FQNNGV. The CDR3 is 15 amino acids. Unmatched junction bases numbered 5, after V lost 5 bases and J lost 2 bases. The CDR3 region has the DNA TGTGCCAGCAGCGTAGGACAGGGGGCAACCTACGAGCAGTACTTC. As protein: CASSVGQGATYEQYF. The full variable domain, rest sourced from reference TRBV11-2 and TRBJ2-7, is EAGVAQSPRYKIIEKRQSVAFWCNPISGHATLYWYQQILGQGPKLLIQFQNNGVVDDSQLPKDRFSAERLKGVDSTLKIQPAKLEDSAVYLCASSVGQGATYEQYFGPGTRLTVT.

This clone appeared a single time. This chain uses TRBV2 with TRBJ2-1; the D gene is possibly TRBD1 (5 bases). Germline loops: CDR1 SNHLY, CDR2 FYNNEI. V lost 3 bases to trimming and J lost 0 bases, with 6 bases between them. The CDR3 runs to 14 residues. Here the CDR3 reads CASSEQGSYNEQFF. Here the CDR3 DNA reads TGTGCCAGCAGTGAGCAGGGCTCCTACAATGAGCAGTTCTTC.

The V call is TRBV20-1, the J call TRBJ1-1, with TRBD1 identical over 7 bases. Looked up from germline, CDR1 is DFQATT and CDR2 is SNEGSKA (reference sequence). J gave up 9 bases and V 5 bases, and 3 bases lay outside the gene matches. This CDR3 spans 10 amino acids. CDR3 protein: CSALDRQAFF. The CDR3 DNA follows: TGCAGTGCTTTGGACAGGCAAGCTTTCTTT.

The CDR3 DNA follows: TGTGCCTGGAGTGCGAGCACATGGGACAGGGGATCCAACTATGGCTACACCTTC. It is translated as CAWSASTWDRGSNYGYTF. The chain recombines TRBV30 with TRBJ1-2, with 10 positions matching TRBD1. The ends lost 1 base at V and 2 bases at J; junction bases unmatched: 13. Germline CDR1 reads GTSNPN; CDR2 reads SVGIG (reference sequence). This CDR3 contains 18 residues.

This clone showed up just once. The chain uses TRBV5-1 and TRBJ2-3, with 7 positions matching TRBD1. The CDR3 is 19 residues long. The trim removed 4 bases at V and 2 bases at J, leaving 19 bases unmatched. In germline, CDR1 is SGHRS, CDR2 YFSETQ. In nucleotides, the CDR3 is TGCGCCAGCAGCCCGGCTCTCGGTAACTGGGACAGATACACAGATACGCAGTATTTT. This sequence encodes CASSPALGNWDRYTDTQYF.

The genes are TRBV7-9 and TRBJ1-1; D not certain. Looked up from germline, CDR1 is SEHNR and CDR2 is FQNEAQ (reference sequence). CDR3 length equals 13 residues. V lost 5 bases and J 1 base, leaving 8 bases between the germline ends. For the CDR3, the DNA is TGTGCCAGCAGCCTCACAGCGAACACTGAAGCTTTCTTT. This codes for CASSLTANTEAFF. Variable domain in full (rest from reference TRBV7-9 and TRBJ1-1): DTGVSQNPRHKITKRGQNVTFRCDPISEHNRLYWYRQTLGQGPEFLTYFQNEAQLEKSRLLSDRFSAERPKGSFSTLEIQRTEQGDSAMYLCASSLTANTEAFFGQGTRLTVV.

CDR3 coding DNA: TGTGCCAGCAGCCAGGGACAGAACAATCAGCCCCAGCATTTT. This gives the protein CASSQGQNNQPQHF. The genes are TRBV11-1 and TRBJ1-5; 7 bases fit TRBD1. The germline CDR1 and CDR2 sequences are SGHAT and FQDESV (reference sequence). The V and J ends lost 5 bases and 3 bases, in that order; junction bases with no gene match: 4. The CDR3 covers 14 residues.

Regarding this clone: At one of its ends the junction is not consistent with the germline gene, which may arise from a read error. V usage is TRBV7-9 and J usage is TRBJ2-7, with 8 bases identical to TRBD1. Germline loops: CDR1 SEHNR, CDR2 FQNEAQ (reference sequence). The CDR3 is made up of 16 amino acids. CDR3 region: CSSSLALGQATYEQYF. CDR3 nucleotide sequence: TGTTCCAGCAGCTTAGCTTTGGGACAGGCTACCTACGAGCAGTACTTC.

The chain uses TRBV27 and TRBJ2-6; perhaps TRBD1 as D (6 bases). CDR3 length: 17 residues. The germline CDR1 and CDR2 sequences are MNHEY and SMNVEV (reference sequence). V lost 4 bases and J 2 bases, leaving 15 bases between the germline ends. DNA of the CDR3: TGTGCCAGCAGTTCCTATTTCACAGGGACTGGGGCCAACGTCCTGACTTTC. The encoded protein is CASSSYFTGTGANVLTF.

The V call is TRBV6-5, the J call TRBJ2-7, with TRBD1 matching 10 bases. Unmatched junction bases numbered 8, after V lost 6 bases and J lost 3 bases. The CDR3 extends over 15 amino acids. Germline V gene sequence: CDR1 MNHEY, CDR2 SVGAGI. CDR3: CASSWLGQGFYEQYF. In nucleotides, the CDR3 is TGTGCCAGCAGCTGGCTGGGACAGGGGTTCTACGAGCAGTACTTC.